This T cell receptor (beta chain) was recovered during a study of Graves' ophthalmopathy and Graves' hyperthyroidism. Study-wide results and caveats: Sensitivity of around 67% and specificity of approximately 76% were achieved by the model that predicted ophthalmopathy progression.

Trimming stripped 9 bases from V and 7 bases from J, with 14 bases between. Germline V CDR1 and CDR2: KGHDR, SFDVKD. The CDR3 sequence is 13 residues long. Amplifying from RNA transcripts, the study obtained TCR beta CDR3 regions. First-round RT-PCR used HTBI primers; second-round multiplex PCR followed. TCRdb used MiXCR to reprocess the multiplex PCR reads, holding one entry per CDR3 protein. The sample consists of 500,000 to 700,000 distinct CDR3 sequences, about 40% of them appearing once. A remark on this clonotype: Its target is not known.

Material for sequencing was peripheral blood or thyroid tissue (not recorded which). The source of this sequence is an adult man with Graves' hyperthyroidism. The chain couples TRBV24-1 to TRBJ1-4, with unresolved D. CDR3 protein: CATRVGYGEKLFF. CDR3 sequence (DNA): TGTGCCACCCGGGTGGGGTACGGTGAAAAACTGTTTTTT.